This TCR beta chain was profiled in a study of T cells after yellow fever vaccination. Notes on this clonotype: Its antigen is unidentified.

General study findings and limits: Researchers noted that a small share of clonotypes showed up in both CD4 and CD8 compartments.

CDR3 size: 13 residues. The germline CDR1 and CDR2 sequences are SGHVS and FNYEAQ. V was cut by 5 bases and J by 7 bases, with 14 bases left in between. Generation of TCR cDNA used 5'RACE template switching (which added a universal primer site and UMIs). TCRdb passed the 5' RACE reads through MiXCR, listing each CDR3 protein once. The sample yields around 140,000 distinct CDR3 sequences, approximately 6.6% seen once. The sequencing here drew on CD4+ T cells sorted from PBMCs, taken 10 days after the yellow fever booster vaccination. The sequence was collected from a man aged 30 to 39 who received the YFV17D yellow fever vaccine. This chain uses TRBV7-6 with TRBJ1-2; D is uncertain. CDR3 in DNA: TGTGCCAGCAGCGTCGAGACGTTGTCTGGCTACACCTTC. The encoded protein is CASSVETLSGYTF.